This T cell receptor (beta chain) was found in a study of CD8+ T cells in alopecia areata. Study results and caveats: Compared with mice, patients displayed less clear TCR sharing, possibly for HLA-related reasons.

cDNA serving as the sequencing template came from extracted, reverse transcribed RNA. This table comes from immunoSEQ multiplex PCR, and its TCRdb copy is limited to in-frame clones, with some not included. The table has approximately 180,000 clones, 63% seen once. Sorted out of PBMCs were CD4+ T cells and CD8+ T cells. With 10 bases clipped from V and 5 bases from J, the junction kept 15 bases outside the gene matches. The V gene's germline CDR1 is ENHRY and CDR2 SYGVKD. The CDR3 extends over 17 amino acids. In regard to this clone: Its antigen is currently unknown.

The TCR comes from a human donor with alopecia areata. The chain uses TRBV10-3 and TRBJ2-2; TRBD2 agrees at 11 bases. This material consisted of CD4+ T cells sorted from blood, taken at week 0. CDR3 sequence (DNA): TGTGCCACCACCCCATTAGCGGGGGGGCAAGGGACCGGGGAGCTGTTTTTT. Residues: CATTPLAGGQGTGELFF.